This TCR beta chain was recovered during a study of blood T cell dynamics during melanoma immunotherapy. DNA loading was fixed at about 380 ng for all bulk PBMC samples. Clones were read by immunoSEQ multiplex PCR, and TCRdb kept only the in-frame ones, dropping some. The sample has approximately 29,000 clones, around four fifths seen once. Note on this clone: Its specificity is unknown.

V shed 3 bases and J shed 7 bases, with 13 bases lying between them. Germline CDR1 and CDR2: SGHVS and FNYEAQ. The CDR3 is made up of 14 amino acids. Documented time point: week 3, after first cycle of checkpoint inhibitor. Apart from two fast progressors, RECIST 1.1 response was judged 12 weeks post-infusion. General study findings and limits: PBMC repertoires of eventual disease-control patients split at W3 into clonality or diversity gains. The study could not tell melanoma-specific clones from general immune activation.

The gene calls are TRBV7-6 and TRBJ1-5; D might be TRBD1 (5 bases). The specimen comprised blood, sampled from a patient treated with checkpoint blockade. This clonotype was sampled from a human donor with melanoma. This chain's CDR3 is CASSLVGGNQPQHF. CDR3 DNA sequence: TGTGCCAGCAGCTTGGTCGGGGGAAACCAGCCCCAGCATTTT.